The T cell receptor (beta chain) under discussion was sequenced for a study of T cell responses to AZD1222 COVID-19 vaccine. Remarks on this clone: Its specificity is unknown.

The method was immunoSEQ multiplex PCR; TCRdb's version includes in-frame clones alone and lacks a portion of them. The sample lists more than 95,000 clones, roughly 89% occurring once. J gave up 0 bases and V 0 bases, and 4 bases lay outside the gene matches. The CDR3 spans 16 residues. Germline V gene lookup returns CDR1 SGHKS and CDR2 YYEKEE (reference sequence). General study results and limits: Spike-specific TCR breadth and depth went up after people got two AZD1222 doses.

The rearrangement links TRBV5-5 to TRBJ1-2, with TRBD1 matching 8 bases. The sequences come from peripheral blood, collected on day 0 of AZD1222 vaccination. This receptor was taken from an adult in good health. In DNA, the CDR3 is TGTGCCAGCAGCTTGGGTCCAGGGGGCTCTAACTATGGCTACACCTTC. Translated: CASSLGPGGSNYGYTF. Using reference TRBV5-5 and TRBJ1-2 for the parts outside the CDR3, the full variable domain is DAGVTQSPTHLIKTRGQQVTLRCSPISGHKSVSWYQQVLGQGPQFIFQYYEKEERGRGNFPDRFSARQFPNYSSELNVNALLLGDSALYLCASSLGPGGSNYGYTFGSGTRLTVV.